This is a list of T cell receptor beta chains from one sample in a study of cytomegalovirus exposure and HLA in healthy donors. TCRdb's table, derived via immunoSEQ multiplex PCR, lists solely in-frame clones and lacks some. This sample yields a few hundred thousand clones, of which over 80% are seen a single time; around an eighth belongs to the top ten. Sequenced material: PBMCs. The source is a young woman in good health and CMV-seropositive. Both conserved end residues are part of each CDR3. The D gene is left open where the match is weak. The size of a clone is reported for some rows only, either as once, few or many, or as a class for expanded clones.

CDR3 protein: CATSRDGSGGEKLFF
CDR3 DNA: TGTGCCACCAGCAGAGATGGTTCGGGTGGAGAAAAACTGTTTTTT
clone size: many
V gene: TRBV15
J gene: TRBJ1-4
D gene: .

CDR3 protein: CASSNDRGEDQPQHF
CDR3 DNA: TGTGCCAGCAGTAACGACAGGGGCGAGGATCAGCCCCAGCATTTT
clone size: .
V gene: TRBV6-5
J gene: TRBJ1-5
D gene: TRBD1

CDR3 protein: CASSGDTPRQYF
CDR3 DNA: TGTGCCAGCAGCGGGGACACCCCAAGGCAGTACTTC
clone size: few
V gene: TRBV6-5
J gene: TRBJ2-7
D gene: .

CDR3 protein: CASSLCQGACYSNQPQHF
CDR3 DNA: TGTGCCAGCAGTTTATGTCAGGGGGCCTGTTATAGCAATCAGCCCCAGCATTTT
clone size: .
V gene: TRBV27
J gene: TRBJ1-5
D gene: TRBD1

CDR3 protein: CASREWAGRAEKLFF
CDR3 DNA: TGTGCCAGCAGGGAATGGGCAGGGAGAGCTGAAAAACTGTTTTTT
clone size: .
V gene: TRBV27
J gene: TRBJ1-4
D gene: .

CDR3 protein: CASSEDSLGKLFF
CDR3 DNA: TGTGCCAGCAGTGAGGACAGTCTTGGAAAACTGTTTTTT
clone size: .
V gene: TRBV2
J gene: TRBJ1-4
D gene: .

CDR3 protein: CASSRWASKLSSSYEQYF
CDR3 DNA: TGCGCCAGCAGCCGATGGGCTAGCAAGCTTTCAAGCTCCTACGAGCAGTACTTC
clone size: .
V gene: TRBV4-3
J gene: TRBJ2-7
D gene: .

CDR3 protein: CATRTSGRTDTQYF
CDR3 DNA: TGTGCCACCAGAACCTCGGGGCGGACAGATACGCAGTATTTT
clone size: .
V gene: TRBV15
J gene: TRBJ2-3
D gene: .

CDR3 protein: CASSLVRSSYEQYF
CDR3 DNA: TGTGCCAGCAGCTTAGTACGGTCCTCCTACGAGCAGTACTTC
clone size: few
V gene: TRBV11-3
J gene: TRBJ2-7
D gene: .

CDR3 protein: CASSKEPGHLQETQYF
CDR3 DNA: TGCGCCAGCAGCAAAGAGCCGGGACACCTTCAAGAGACCCAGTACTTC
clone size: .
V gene: TRBV5-1
J gene: TRBJ2-5
D gene: .

CDR3 protein: CASSLNGNGNQPQHF
CDR3 DNA: TGTGCCAGCAGTTTAAATGGGAACGGGAACCAGCCCCAGCATTTT
clone size: .
V gene: TRBV28
J gene: TRBJ1-5
D gene: .

CDR3 protein: CASSSSGETQYF
CDR3 DNA: TGTGCCAGCAGTTCCTCCGGGGAGACCCAGTACTTC
clone size: .
V gene: TRBV5-6
J gene: TRBJ2-5
D gene: .

CDR3 protein: CASSQDIEQFF
CDR3 DNA: TGTGCCAGCAGCCAAGATATTGAGCAGTTCTTC
clone size: few
V gene: TRBV14
J gene: TRBJ2-1
D gene: .

CDR3 protein: CASSQDPAGRRQETQYF
CDR3 DNA: TGTGCCAGCAGCCAGGACCCTGCCGGGAGGAGGCAAGAGACCCAGTACTTC
clone size: .
V gene: TRBV14
J gene: TRBJ2-5
D gene: TRBD2

CDR3 protein: CASSTPGGSYGYTF
CDR3 DNA: TGTGCCAGTAGTACGCCCGGGGGATCCTATGGCTACACCTTC
clone size: few
V gene: TRBV19
J gene: TRBJ1-2
D gene: .

CDR3 protein: CAIRPETGGDGYTF
CDR3 DNA: TGTGCCATCAGACCAGAGACAGGGGGGGATGGCTACACCTTC
clone size: .
V gene: TRBV10-3
J gene: TRBJ1-2
D gene: TRBD1

CDR3 protein: CASSEGTGNTEAFF
CDR3 DNA: TGTGCCAGCAGTGAGGGGACAGGGAACACTGAAGCTTTCTTT
clone size: .
V gene: TRBV6-1
J gene: TRBJ1-1
D gene: TRBD1

CDR3 protein: CASSEQGVGQPQHF
CDR3 DNA: TGTGCCAGCAGCGAACAGGGGGTGGGTCAGCCCCAGCATTTT
clone size: .
V gene: TRBV7-9
J gene: TRBJ1-5
D gene: TRBD1

CDR3 protein: CASSFSLRAEAFF
CDR3 DNA: TGCGCCAGCAGCTTTTCCCTAAGGGCTGAAGCTTTCTTT
clone size: .
V gene: TRBV5-1
J gene: TRBJ1-1
D gene: .

CDR3 protein: CASSLWQGRGGYTF
CDR3 DNA: TGTGCCAGCAGTTTATGGCAGGGACGAGGGGGCTACACCTTC
clone size: .
V gene: TRBV28
J gene: TRBJ1-2
D gene: .

CDR3 protein: CASSHPLAGGINEQFF
CDR3 DNA: TGTGCCAGCAGCCACCCACTAGCGGGAGGGATCAATGAGCAGTTCTTC
clone size: .
V gene: TRBV4-2
J gene: TRBJ2-1
D gene: TRBD2

CDR3 protein: CATSRGEGFEAFF
CDR3 DNA: TGTGCCACCAGCAGAGGAGAGGGCTTTGAAGCTTTCTTT
clone size: .
V gene: TRBV15
J gene: TRBJ1-1
D gene: .

CDR3 protein: CASRTTGPETQYF
CDR3 DNA: TGTGCCAGCAGAACTACGGGGCCAGAGACCCAGTACTTC
clone size: .
V gene: TRBV28
J gene: TRBJ2-5
D gene: .

CDR3 protein: CASSLWAGGGYTF
CDR3 DNA: TGTGCCAGCAGTTTGTGGGCCGGAGGAGGCTACACCTTC
clone size: few
V gene: TRBV27
J gene: TRBJ1-2
D gene: .

CDR3 protein: CASSATSGLQETQYF
CDR3 DNA: TGTGCCAGCAGCGCGACTAGCGGGTTACAAGAGACCCAGTACTTC
clone size: .
V gene: TRBV9
J gene: TRBJ2-5
D gene: TRBD2

CDR3 protein: CASSLVDSTDTQYF
CDR3 DNA: TGTGCCAGCAGCTTGGTCGATAGCACAGATACGCAGTATTTT
clone size: .
V gene: TRBV5-4
J gene: TRBJ2-3
D gene: .

CDR3 protein: CASSLGQLRETQYF
CDR3 DNA: TGCGCCAGCAGCTTGGGGCAGCTTAGGGAGACCCAGTACTTC
clone size: .
V gene: TRBV5-1
J gene: TRBJ2-5
D gene: .

CDR3 protein: CASSLASIGTGMYNEQFF
CDR3 DNA: TGTGCCAGCAGCTTGGCCTCCATTGGGACAGGGATGTACAATGAGCAGTTCTTC
clone size: .
V gene: TRBV5-6
J gene: TRBJ2-1
D gene: TRBD1

CDR3 protein: CASSRTWGETQYF
CDR3 DNA: TGCGCCAGCAGCCGGACCTGGGGTGAGACCCAGTACTTC
clone size: .
V gene: TRBV4-1
J gene: TRBJ2-5
D gene: .

CDR3 protein: CASSEGGGGNEQFF
CDR3 DNA: TGTGCCAGCAGTGAAGGGGGAGGGGGTAATGAGCAGTTCTTC
clone size: .
V gene: TRBV6-4
J gene: TRBJ2-1
D gene: .

CDR3 protein: CAFEQGARGTEAFF
CDR3 DNA: TGTGCCTTTGAACAGGGGGCCCGTGGCACTGAAGCTTTCTTT
clone size: .
V gene: TRBV30
J gene: TRBJ1-1
D gene: TRBD1

CDR3 protein: CASSLGGTDYEQYF
CDR3 DNA: TGTGCCAGCAGCTTAGGGGGGACAGACTACGAGCAGTACTTC
clone size: .
V gene: TRBV13
J gene: TRBJ2-7
D gene: TRBD1

CDR3 protein: CASSVYGGSGNEQFF
CDR3 DNA: TGTGCCAGCAGCGTATATGGCGGGAGTGGTAATGAGCAGTTCTTC
clone size: .
V gene: TRBV9
J gene: TRBJ2-1
D gene: TRBD2

CDR3 protein: CASSLSGGGAFF
CDR3 DNA: TGTGCCAGCAGTTTATCAGGGGGTGGAGCTTTCTTT
clone size: .
V gene: TRBV27
J gene: TRBJ1-1
D gene: .

CDR3 protein: CASSKGQYYEQYF
CDR3 DNA: TGTGCCAGCAGTAAGGGACAGTACTACGAGCAGTACTTC
clone size: .
V gene: TRBV6-5
J gene: TRBJ2-7
D gene: TRBD1

CDR3 protein: CASSIKGLGADTQYF
CDR3 DNA: TGTGCCAGTAGTATCAAAGGACTAGGTGCAGATACGCAGTATTTT
clone size: once
V gene: TRBV19
J gene: TRBJ2-3
D gene: TRBD2

CDR3 protein: CASRAWMNTEAFF
CDR3 DNA: TGTGCCAGCAGAGCGTGGATGAACACTGAAGCTTTCTTT
clone size: few
V gene: TRBV2
J gene: TRBJ1-1
D gene: .

CDR3 protein: CASGPGTLNANNEQFF
CDR3 DNA: TGTGCTAGTGGACCGGGGACACTTAATGCGAACAATGAGCAGTTCTTC
clone size: .
V gene: TRBV12-5
J gene: TRBJ2-1
D gene: .

CDR3 protein: CASTPQRDQAFF
CDR3 DNA: TGTGCCAGCACTCCCCAGCGGGACCAAGCTTTCTTT
clone size: .
V gene: TRBV6-6
J gene: TRBJ1-1
D gene: .

CDR3 protein: CASSYVGRDYGYTF
CDR3 DNA: TGTGCCAGCAGTTACGTGGGACGGGACTATGGCTACACCTTC
clone size: .
V gene: TRBV6-5
J gene: TRBJ1-2
D gene: .

CDR3 protein: CASSSPSRGNTGELFF
CDR3 DNA: TGTGCCAGCAGCTCCCCCTCTCGGGGCAACACCGGGGAGCTGTTTTTT
clone size: .
V gene: TRBV13
J gene: TRBJ2-2
D gene: .

CDR3 protein: CASSGGQGSREQYF
CDR3 DNA: TGCGCCAGCAGCGGCGGACAGGGCTCGCGCGAGCAGTACTTC
clone size: once
V gene: TRBV5-1
J gene: TRBJ2-7
D gene: TRBD1

CDR3 protein: CASSLTLAGRTDEQFF
CDR3 DNA: TGTGCCAGCAGCTTAACCCTAGCGGGAAGGACAGATGAGCAGTTCTTC
clone size: .
V gene: TRBV11-2
J gene: TRBJ2-1
D gene: TRBD2

CDR3 protein: CASRSPGFALSPYEQYF
CDR3 DNA: TGTGCCAGCCGCTCACCGGGGTTTGCCCTGTCGCCCTACGAGCAGTACTTC
clone size: .
V gene: TRBV28
J gene: TRBJ2-7
D gene: .

CDR3 protein: CASRRDRGTEAFF
CDR3 DNA: TGTGCCAGCAGACGGGACAGGGGGACTGAAGCTTTCTTT
clone size: .
V gene: TRBV6-5
J gene: TRBJ1-1
D gene: TRBD1

CDR3 protein: CASNNQQGDTEAFF
CDR3 DNA: TGTGCCAGCAACAACCAACAGGGGGACACTGAAGCTTTCTTT
clone size: .
V gene: TRBV7-9
J gene: TRBJ1-1
D gene: TRBD1

CDR3 protein: CASSLGVGWNEKLFF
CDR3 DNA: TGCGCCAGCAGCCTGGGCGTGGGGTGGAATGAAAAACTGTTTTTT
clone size: .
V gene: TRBV5-1
J gene: TRBJ1-4
D gene: .

CDR3 protein: CATSGAGAYYEQYF
CDR3 DNA: TGTGCCACCAGCGGAGCGGGAGCGTACTACGAGCAGTACTTC
clone size: .
V gene: TRBV15
J gene: TRBJ2-7
D gene: TRBD2

CDR3 protein: CASSLGAEAAGVTDTQYF
CDR3 DNA: TGTGCCAGCAGCTTAGGTGCCGAGGCGGCAGGGGTCACAGATACGCAGTATTTT
clone size: once
V gene: TRBV13
J gene: TRBJ2-3
D gene: .

CDR3 protein: CASSSRDNYGYTF
CDR3 DNA: TGTGCCAGCAGCTCCCGGGACAACTATGGCTACACCTTC
clone size: .
V gene: TRBV9
J gene: TRBJ1-2
D gene: .

CDR3 protein: CASTLRGQGNTEAFF
CDR3 DNA: TGTGCCAGCACCCTTCGAGGACAGGGTAACACTGAAGCTTTCTTT
clone size: .
V gene: TRBV5-6
J gene: TRBJ1-1
D gene: TRBD1

CDR3 protein: CASSPDRSNYAQYF
CDR3 DNA: TGTGCCAGCTCACCAGACAGGAGCAACTACGCGCAGTACTTC
clone size: .
V gene: TRBV18
J gene: TRBJ2-7
D gene: .

CDR3 protein: CASSGGLAGDIYEQYF
CDR3 DNA: TGCGCCAGCAGCGGGGGACTAGCGGGTGACATCTACGAGCAGTACTTC
clone size: .
V gene: TRBV5-1
J gene: TRBJ2-7
D gene: TRBD2